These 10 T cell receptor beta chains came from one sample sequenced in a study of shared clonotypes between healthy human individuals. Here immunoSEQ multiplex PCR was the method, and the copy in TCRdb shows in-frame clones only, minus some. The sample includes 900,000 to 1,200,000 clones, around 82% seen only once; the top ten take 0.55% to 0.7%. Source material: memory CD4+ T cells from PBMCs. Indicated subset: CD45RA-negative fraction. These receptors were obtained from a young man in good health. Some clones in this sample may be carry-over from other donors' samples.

CDR3 in DNA: TGTGCCAGCAGTTTATTGGGAGGGCTTGGGGAGACCCAGTACTTC. Its protein is CASSLLGGLGETQYF. This chain links TRBV28 with TRBJ2-5, with TRBD2 matching 7 bases. CDR1 and CDR2 from the germline V gene are MDHEN and SYDVKM. The CDR3 length is 15 residues. The V gene end was trimmed by 1 base and the J gene end by 5 bases; junction bases not matched to a gene: 7.

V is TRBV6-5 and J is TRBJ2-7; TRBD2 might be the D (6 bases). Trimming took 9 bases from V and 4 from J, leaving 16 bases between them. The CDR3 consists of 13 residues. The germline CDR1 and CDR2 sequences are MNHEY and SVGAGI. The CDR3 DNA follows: TGTGCCAGTGCGTGGGGGGTTGGGTACGAGCAGTACTTC. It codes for CASAWGVGYEQYF.

In nucleotides, the CDR3 is TGTGCCATCAGTGATTGGGGGGCAGGTCAGCCCCAGCATTTT. Its protein product is CAISDWGAGQPQHF. The genes are TRBV10-3 and TRBJ1-5, with TRBD1 as a possible D gene (6 bases). Germline CDR1 is ENHRY and CDR2 is SYGVKD. The CDR3 is made up of 14 amino acids. V dropped 3 bases and J dropped 6 bases, with 12 bases sitting between them.

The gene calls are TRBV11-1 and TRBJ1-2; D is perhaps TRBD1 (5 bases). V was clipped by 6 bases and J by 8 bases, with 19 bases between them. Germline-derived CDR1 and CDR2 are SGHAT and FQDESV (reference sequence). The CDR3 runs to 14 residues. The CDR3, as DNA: TGTGCCAGCAGTCGACCCCCCGGGGCAGGAGGCTACACCTTC. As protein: CASSRPPGAGGYTF.

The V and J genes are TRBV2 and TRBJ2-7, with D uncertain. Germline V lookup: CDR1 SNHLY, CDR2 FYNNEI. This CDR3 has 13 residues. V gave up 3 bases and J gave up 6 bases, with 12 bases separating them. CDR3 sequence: CASSERGYFEQYF. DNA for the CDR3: TGTGCCAGCAGTGAGCGTGGGTATTTCGAGCAGTACTTC.

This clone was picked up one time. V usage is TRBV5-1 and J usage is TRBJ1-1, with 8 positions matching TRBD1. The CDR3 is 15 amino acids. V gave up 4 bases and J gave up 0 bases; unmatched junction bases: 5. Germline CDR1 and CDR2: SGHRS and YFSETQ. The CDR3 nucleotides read TGCGCCAGCAGCGGCGGACAGGGCCTGAACACTGAAGCTTTCTTT. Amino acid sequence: CASSGGQGLNTEAFF. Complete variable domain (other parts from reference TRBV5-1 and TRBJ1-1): KAGVTQTPRYLIKTRGQQVTLSCSPISGHRSVSWYQQTPGQGLQFLFEYFSETQRNKGNFPGRFSGRQFSNSRSEMNVSTLELGDSALYLCASSGGQGLNTEAFFGQGTRLTVV.

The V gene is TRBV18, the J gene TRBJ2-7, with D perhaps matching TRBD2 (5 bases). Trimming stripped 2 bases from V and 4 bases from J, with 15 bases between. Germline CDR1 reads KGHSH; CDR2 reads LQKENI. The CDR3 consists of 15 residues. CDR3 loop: CASSPFGELSYEQYF. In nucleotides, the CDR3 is TGTGCCAGCTCACCATTCGGGGAATTAAGTTACGAGCAGTACTTC.

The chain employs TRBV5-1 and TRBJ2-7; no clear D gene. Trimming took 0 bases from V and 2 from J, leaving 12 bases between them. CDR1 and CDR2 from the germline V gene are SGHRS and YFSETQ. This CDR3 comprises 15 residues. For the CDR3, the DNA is TGCGCCAGCAGCTTGGGTGGCGGATCTACCTACGAGCAGTACTTC. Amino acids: CASSLGGGSTYEQYF.

For the CDR3, the DNA is TGCGCCAGCAAAGCCCCGGGACAGGGTCTAGCCGGGGAGCTGTTTTTT. Protein: CASKAPGQGLAGELFF. The rearrangement links TRBV5-1 to TRBJ2-2, with 9 bases matching TRBD1. Looked up from germline, CDR1 is SGHRS and CDR2 is YFSETQ. After removal of 6 bases from V and 6 bases from J, the junction contained 12 bases not matched to a gene. The length of the CDR3 is 16 residues.

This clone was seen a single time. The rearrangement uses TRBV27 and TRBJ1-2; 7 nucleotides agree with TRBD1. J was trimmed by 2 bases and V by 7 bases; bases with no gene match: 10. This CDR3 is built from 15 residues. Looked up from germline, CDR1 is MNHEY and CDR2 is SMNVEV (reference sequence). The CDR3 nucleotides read TGTGCCAGCACCTCACGTACGACAGGGAACTATGGCTACACCTTC. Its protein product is CASTSRTTGNYGYTF.